This T cell receptor beta chain was documented in a study of response to subunit inactivated influenza vaccine. The count of this clonotype is one. Trimming removed 1 base from V and 4 bases from J, with 15 bases in between. Germline CDR1 reads LGHDT; CDR2 reads YNNKEL (reference sequence). The CDR3 covers 16 residues. TCRdb processed the RT-PCR reads anew with MiXCR; each CDR3 protein has one entry. Of about 570,000 distinct CDR3 sequences in the sample, about 11% were seen once. These data were likewise used in another study, on T cells expressing NK-cell markers. That publication notes: UMIs were included in TCR beta cDNA generated by 5'RACE template switching.

This clonotype was obtained from a man in his fifties or sixties who received an inactivated influenza vaccine. This rearrangement joins TRBV3-1 to TRBJ2-3, with a tentative D call TRBD1 (6 bases). The sample here was PBMCs from blood, taken on the day of vaccination. The CDR3, as DNA: TGTGCCAGCAGCCAAGTAACAGGGAGTCCCCCAGATACGCAGTATTTT. It is translated as CASSQVTGSPPDTQYF.